One sample yielded the 20 T cell receptor beta chains listed below, sequenced in a study of T cells after yellow fever vaccination. One entry per CDR3 protein results from TCRdb running MiXCR on the 5' RACE reads. The sample contains 150,000 or so distinct CDR3 sequences, less than 9% of which appear only once. Sample: CD4+ T cells sorted from PBMCs, taken less than 6 days after the first yellow fever vaccination. These receptors were taken from a man between 18 and 29 years old who received the YFV17D yellow fever vaccine.

This clonotype has a count of ten or more. The V gene is TRBV7-3, the J gene TRBJ2-3; D ambiguous. Trimming cost V 1 base and J 0 bases, with 5 bases left between them. The CDR3 has 14 residues. From germline, CDR1 is SGHTA and CDR2 FQGTGA. In DNA form, the CDR3 reads TGTGCCAGCAGCTTAAGAGATAGCACAGATACGCAGTATTTT. It is translated as CASSLRDSTDTQYF.

V and J are TRBV2 and TRBJ1-6; D perhaps matches TRBD1 (6 bases). Germline lookup yields CDR1 SNHLY and CDR2 FYNNEI. This CDR3 comprises 19 residues. V shed 11 bases and J shed 0 bases, with 26 bases lying between them. CDR3 region: CAFRHTRRGLRSYNSPLHF. In DNA, the CDR3 is TGTGCCTTCAGGCATACACGGCGGGGGCTCCGCTCCTATAATTCACCCCTCCACTTT.

In its sample, this clonotype was seen many times. The chain couples TRBV2 to TRBJ1-5; D remains unclear. The germline CDR1 and CDR2 sequences are SNHLY and FYNNEI. Trimming shortened V by 6 bases and J by 4 bases, and 16 bases separated the two germline ends. CDR3 length: 15 amino acids. The CDR3 sequence is CASSLGWGWNQPQHF. Here the CDR3 DNA reads TGTGCCAGCAGCCTAGGGTGGGGATGGAATCAGCCCCAGCATTTT.

This clonotype has a count of ten or more. J is TRBJ2-7 and V is TRBV7-2, with no clear D. The CDR3 sequence is 16 residues long. Germline V gene lookup returns CDR1 SGHTA and CDR2 FQGNSA. Deletions cut 9 bases from V and 3 bases from J, with 24 bases between. The CDR3 coding sequence is TGTGCCAGTTCTAGAAGAGCAACGGGTCTGAACTACGAGCAGTACTTC. The encoded protein is CASSRRATGLNYEQYF.

In its sample, this clonotype was seen a few times. The V call is TRBV5-4, the J call TRBJ2-3, with D possibly being TRBD2 (7 bases). CDR1 is SGHNT and CDR2 is YYREEE in the germline V gene (reference sequence). V lost 2 bases and J 7 bases, leaving 14 bases between the germline ends. The CDR3 totals 14 residues. The CDR3 DNA reads TGTGCCAGCAGCTTTCGGGGGGCGTCAAATACGCAGTATTTT. Its protein product is CASSFRGASNTQYF.

This clonotype was seen at least ten times. The rearrangement uses TRBV28 and TRBJ2-7; a weak D match, TRBD1 (5 bases). CDR1 and CDR2 from the germline V gene are MDHEN and SYDVKM. Trimming pared 7 bases from V and 3 bases from J, leaving 10 bases between. This CDR3 region has 12 residues. This chain's CDR3 is CASTGQGYEQYV. The CDR3, as DNA: TGTGCCAGCACAGGGCAGGGCTACGAGCAGTACGTC.

J is TRBJ2-5 and V is TRBV9; 10 nucleotides match TRBD2. With 0 bases clipped from V and 5 bases from J, the junction kept 4 bases outside the gene matches. The CDR3 sequence is 15 residues long. CDR1 and CDR2 (germline): SGDLS, YYNGEE. CDR3 in DNA: TGTGCCAGCAGCGTAGGAGCGGGGGGGCCGGAGACCCAGTACTTC. Amino acids: CASSVGAGGPETQYF.

This clonotype was seen ten or more times. The rearrangement links TRBV1 to TRBJ2-3; TRBD2 was called by the table and not checked on the DNA. TRBV1 is annotated as a pseudogene. The CDR3 covers 17 residues. The DNA for the CDR3 is TGCACCAGCAGCGTAGGGACTAGCGGGGGGCAGACAGATACGCAGTATTTT. Protein: CTSSVGTSGGQTDTQYF.

J is TRBJ2-1 and V is TRBV21-1; the D segment call TRBD2 is taken from the table without a DNA check. TRBV21-1 is a listed pseudogene. This CDR3 has 16 amino acids. The CDR3 is CASSKRGSSGGNEQFF. CDR3 coding DNA: TGTGCCAGCAGCAAACGAGGGTCTAGCGGGGGTAATGAGCAGTTCTTC.

The chain combines TRBV7-2 with TRBJ1-1, with a tentative D call TRBD1 (6 bases). Germline lookup yields CDR1 SGHTA and CDR2 FQGNSA. V was clipped by 5 bases and J by 5 bases, with 15 bases between them. The CDR3 sequence is 14 residues long. The CDR3 DNA reads as TGTGCCAGCAGCATTTACAGGGCTGGGACTGAAGCTTTCTTT. Protein product: CASSIYRAGTEAFF.

This clonotype was found many times. V and J are TRBV4-1 and TRBJ2-1; the D call may be TRBD1 or TRBD2 (5 bases each). The V end lost 1 base, the J end lost 9 bases, and 19 bases lay between the germline ends. Germline-derived CDR1 and CDR2 are MGHRA and YSYEKL. There are 16 residues in the CDR3. In DNA form, the CDR3 reads TGCGCCAGCAGCCAAGGTAGGGCAGGGAGTGTAGTTGAGCAGTTCTTC. Its protein is CASSQGRAGSVVEQFF.

This clonotype was found a few times. CDR3 DNA sequence: TGCAGTGCTACCCTCCGAGGCCAACGCACAGATACGCAGTATTTT. It is translated as CSATLRGQRTDTQYF. V and J are TRBV20-1 and TRBJ2-3; unclear D gene. The V gene's germline CDR1 is DFQATT and CDR2 SNEGSKA (reference sequence). With 4 bases removed from V and 1 base from J, the gap between germline ends came to 15 bases. The CDR3 has 15 residues.

In its sample, this clonotype was seen a few times. The chain joins TRBV7-2 to TRBJ1-6, with 8 bases lining up with TRBD1. V was clipped by 5 bases and J by 3 bases; unmatched bases: 6. CDR3 length equals 16 residues. The V gene's germline CDR1 is SGHTA and CDR2 FQGNSA. CDR3 loop: CASSQDRDHYNSPLHF. The CDR3 DNA reads as TGTGCCAGCAGCCAGGACAGGGACCACTATAATTCACCCCTCCACTTT. The variable domain in full, completed from reference TRBV7-2 and TRBJ1-6, reads GAGVSQSPSNKVTEKGKDVELRCDPISGHTALYWYRQSLGQGLEFLIYFQGNSAPDKSGLPSDRFSAERTGGSVSTLTIQRTQQEDSAVYLCASSQDRDHYNSPLHFGNGTRLTVT.

This clonotype was found a few times. The V gene is TRBV5-8, the J gene TRBJ2-3, with a tentative D call TRBD2 (7 bases). Germline loops: CDR1 SGHTS, CDR2 YDEGEE. This CDR3 comprises 16 residues. V lost 0 bases and J lost 5, with 16 bases in between. CDR3 in DNA: TGTGCCAGCAGCTTGGGGGGGTCGGGGGGCCGAGATACGCAGTATTTT. It yields the protein CASSLGGSGGRDTQYF.

This clonotype was picked up many times. The chain couples TRBV5-1 to TRBJ1-2, with 8 bases fitting TRBD1. CDR3 size: 15 residues. With V trimmed by 4 bases and J by 7 bases, 12 bases remained unmatched. Looked up from germline, CDR1 is SGHRS and CDR2 is YFSETQ. The CDR3 DNA reads TGCGCCAGCAGCCGGGGACAGGAGGAGAGCGGTGGCTACACCTTC. It translates to CASSRGQEESGGYTF.

This clonotype was observed at least ten times. V and J are TRBV3-1 and TRBJ2-7; perhaps TRBD1 as D (6 bases). The germline V gene has CDR1 LGHDT and CDR2 YNNKEL (reference sequence). The CDR3 runs 14 residues. V lost 3 bases, J lost 3 bases, and 12 bases lay in between. Written as DNA, the CDR3 is TGTGCCAGCAGCCACTGGACAGAAAGCTACGAGCAGTACTTC. It translates to CASSHWTESYEQYF.

This chain uses TRBV11-2 with TRBJ1-6; no definite D call. Trimming took 1 base from V and 5 from J, leaving 15 bases between them. The CDR3 is 17 amino acids. Germline values: CDR1 SGHAT, CDR2 FQNNGV. The CDR3 coding sequence is TGTGCCAGCAGCTTAGTTTCAGAACCCTGGGATAATTCACCCCTCCACTTT. The encoded protein is CASSLVSEPWDNSPLHF.

This clonotype was counted ten times or more. The chain combines TRBV12-3 or TRBV12-4 with TRBJ1-1; the match to TRBD1 covers 9 bases. V dropped 3 bases and J dropped 8; count of bases not matched to a gene: 1. This CDR3 contains 12 residues. As DNA, the CDR3 is TGTGCCAGCAGTTTCGACAGGGGGGAAGCTTTCTTT. Protein product: CASSFDRGEAFF.

This clonotype was seen repeatedly, ten times or more. The gene calls are TRBV27 and TRBJ2-2; D uncertain. Germline V gene lookup returns CDR1 MNHEY and CDR2 SMNVEV (reference sequence). The CDR3 spans 14 residues. V lost 10 bases and J lost 0, with 12 bases in between. The CDR3 here is CATALFANTGELFF. Written as DNA, the CDR3 is TGTGCCACCGCGCTTTTCGCGAACACCGGGGAGCTGTTTTTT.

There are a few counts of this clonotype. A much larger clone lies one base from this, so it may be a read error. The V and J genes are TRBV5-1 and TRBJ2-1, with TRBD2 identical over 8 bases. CDR1 is SGHRS, CDR2 YFSETQ, per germline. V lost 5 bases to trimming and J lost 4 bases; unmatched junction nucleotides: 8. The CDR3 totals 15 residues. CDR3 loop: CASRTSEGIYNEQFF. CDR3 DNA: TGCGCCAGCAGGACTAGCGAGGGGATTTACAATGAGCAGTTCTTC.